The clone carrying this T cell receptor beta chain was picked up a small number of times. Its antigen is unidentified. The entry originates in a study of post-analysis software for immune sequencing data. Findings of the study overall: Significantly lower normalized Chao1 diversity was found in patients with multiple sclerosis relative to controls. A few TRBV segments appeared more often in patients than in controls, and TRBV5-6, TRBV5-1 and TRBV20-1 were among these.

The library was made from cDNA and included unique molecular identifiers. Input populations of roughly 0.95 to 10 million T cells gave rise to around 480,000 cDNA molecules. TCRdb used MiXCR to reprocess the PCR reads, holding one entry per CDR3 protein. The profile shows 820,000 or so distinct CDR3 sequences, roughly 50% of them singletons. Germline CDR1 and CDR2: MGHRA and YSYEKL. This CDR3 spans 15 amino acids. V dropped 2 bases and J dropped 2; count of bases not matched to a gene: 4. The clonotype originates from a girl aged 10-17 years with multiple sclerosis. The chain couples TRBV4-1 to TRBJ2-7; 9 nucleotides agree with TRBD2. Source material: blood. In DNA, the CDR3 is TGCGCCAGCAGCCAAACTAGCGGGCAGGCCTACGAGCAGTACTTC. Translated: CASSQTSGQAYEQYF.